These T cell receptor beta chains were read from a single sample in a study of shared clonotypes between healthy human individuals. Profiling relied on immunoSEQ multiplex PCR, and the TCRdb table lists in-frame clones only, not all of them. Among over 400,000 clones listed, 95% to 96% were seen once. Sequencing was done on a sample of naive CD4+ T cells sorted from blood. These receptors were obtained from a woman in her 30s in good health. Each CDR3 is given with its conserved first and last residue. Fields, in order: clone size, V gene, J gene, D gene, CDR3 protein, CDR3 DNA. The D gene is left open where the match is weak. Size is stated for part of the rows, as once, few or many counts, or as a class when the clone is expanded.

abundance: .
v_gene: TRBV6-1
j_gene: TRBJ1-1
d_gene: .
CDR3aa: CASDGHYTEAFF
CDR3nt: TGTGCCAGCGACGGACACTACACTGAAGCTTTCTTT

abundance: .
v_gene: TRBV5-1
j_gene: TRBJ2-1
d_gene: .
CDR3aa: CASSFEGELQNNEQFF
CDR3nt: TGCGCCAGCAGCTTCGAAGGTGAGTTACAGAACAATGAGCAGTTCTTC

abundance: .
v_gene: TRBV9
j_gene: TRBJ1-3
d_gene: .
CDR3aa: CASSPPAGFSGNTIYF
CDR3nt: TGTGCCAGCAGCCCCCCGGCGGGCTTCTCTGGAAACACCATATATTTT

abundance: .
v_gene: TRBV11-3
j_gene: TRBJ1-5
d_gene: TRBD1
CDR3aa: CASSTAGGTDNQPQHF
CDR3nt: TGTGCCAGCAGCACGGCAGGGGGAACTGACAATCAGCCCCAGCATTTT

abundance: .
v_gene: TRBV6-5
j_gene: TRBJ2-2
d_gene: TRBD2
CDR3aa: CASSYLGLVDTGELFF
CDR3nt: TGTGCCAGCAGTTATTTAGGACTAGTCGATACCGGGGAGCTGTTTTTT

abundance: once
v_gene: TRBV10-1
j_gene: TRBJ2-5
d_gene: TRBD1
CDR3aa: CANANRGQETQYF
CDR3nt: TGCGCCAACGCCAACAGGGGGCAGGAGACCCAGTACTTC

abundance: .
v_gene: TRBV28
j_gene: TRBJ2-1
d_gene: TRBD2
CDR3aa: CASSQGTSGRAEQFF
CDR3nt: TGTGCCAGCAGTCAAGGGACTAGCGGGAGGGCCGAGCAGTTCTTC

abundance: .
v_gene: TRBV28
j_gene: TRBJ2-7
d_gene: .
CDR3aa: CASRTIYEQYF
CDR3nt: TGTGCCAGCAGAACTATCTACGAGCAGTACTTC

abundance: .
v_gene: TRBV2
j_gene: TRBJ1-1
d_gene: TRBD1
CDR3aa: CASGKGTGNTEAFF
CDR3nt: TGTGCCAGCGGGAAGGGGACAGGGAACACTGAAGCTTTCTTT

abundance: .
v_gene: TRBV5-1
j_gene: TRBJ1-1
d_gene: TRBD1
CDR3aa: CASRWTGRTQAFF
CDR3nt: TGCGCCAGCAGGTGGACAGGGAGGACCCAAGCTTTCTTT

abundance: .
v_gene: TRBV18
j_gene: TRBJ1-1
d_gene: .
CDR3aa: CASSPATVRDTEAFF
CDR3nt: TGTGCCAGCTCACCGGCAACGGTGAGGGACACTGAAGCTTTCTTT

abundance: once
v_gene: TRBV19
j_gene: TRBJ2-2
d_gene: .
CDR3aa: CASTQRGATGELFF
CDR3nt: TGTGCCAGTACCCAGAGAGGGGCGACCGGGGAGCTGTTTTTT

abundance: .
v_gene: TRBV29-1
j_gene: TRBJ1-3
d_gene: .
CDR3aa: CSVGTTGSADF
CDR3nt: TGCAGCGTGGGGACGACGGGATCGGCGGATTTT

abundance: .
v_gene: TRBV27
j_gene: TRBJ2-7
d_gene: TRBD2
CDR3aa: CASRPASGSYEQYF
CDR3nt: TGTGCCAGCAGGCCGGCTAGCGGGAGTTACGAGCAGTACTTC

abundance: .
v_gene: TRBV28
j_gene: TRBJ2-7
d_gene: .
CDR3aa: CASSLQGYEQYF
CDR3nt: TGTGCCAGCAGTCTACAGGGATACGAGCAGTACTTC

abundance: .
v_gene: TRBV29-1
j_gene: TRBJ2-5
d_gene: TRBD1
CDR3aa: CSVRDREYQETQYF
CDR3nt: TGCAGCGTGCGGGACAGGGAGTACCAAGAGACCCAGTACTTC

abundance: .
v_gene: TRBV18
j_gene: TRBJ2-3
d_gene: TRBD2
CDR3aa: CASSPRLAGVTDTQYF
CDR3nt: TGTGCCAGCTCACCCCGGCTAGCGGGGGTTACAGATACGCAGTATTTT

abundance: once
v_gene: TRBV29-1
j_gene: TRBJ2-1
d_gene: TRBD2
CDR3aa: CSVSTSGAPNEQFF
CDR3nt: TGCAGCGTTTCGACTAGCGGGGCCCCCAATGAGCAGTTCTTC

abundance: .
v_gene: TRBV9
j_gene: TRBJ2-1
d_gene: TRBD2
CDR3aa: CASSVGSGRALWEQFF
CDR3nt: TGTGCCAGCAGCGTAGGAAGCGGGAGGGCCTTATGGGAGCAGTTCTTC